The 25 T cell receptor beta chains below all came from one sample that was sequenced in a study of identical twins. A single record per CDR3 protein comes from TCRdb applying MiXCR to the 5' RACE reads. This table holds 400,000 to 550,000 distinct CDR3 sequences, less than 25% found once. In addition, the sample was reused for a study of T cells expressing NK-cell markers.

Sequencing input: CD4+ T cells sorted from blood. The receptors shown here come from a woman between 18 and 29 years old in good health.

The chain joins TRBV2 to TRBJ2-5; D possibly matches TRBD1 or TRBD2 (5 bases each). This CDR3 region has 13 residues. CDR1 and CDR2 from the germline V gene are SNHLY and FYNNEI. Deletions cut 3 bases from V and 5 bases from J, with 10 bases between. CDR3 sequence reads: CASSENEGETQYF. The CDR3 DNA sequence: TGTGCCAGCAGTGAGAATGAGGGGGAGACCCAGTACTTC.

This clonotype was recorded a few times. The chain uses TRBV7-2 and TRBJ2-7; D is undetermined. With 3 bases removed from V and 6 bases from J, the gap between germline ends came to 9 bases. Germline V lookup: CDR1 SGHTA, CDR2 FQGNSA. The CDR3 spans 12 residues. For the CDR3, the DNA is TGTGCCAGCAGCTTCAAGTTGGGCGAGCAGTACTTC. Its translation is CASSFKLGEQYF.

This clonotype was detected ten times or more. CDR3 bases: TGTGCCAGCAGTGATTCCGGACAGATGAACACTGAAGCTTTCTTT. Translating it yields CASSDSGQMNTEAFF. The chain carries TRBV25-1 and TRBJ1-1; tentative D call: TRBD1 (6 bases). Germline-derived CDR1 and CDR2 are MGHDK and SYGVNS. The CDR3 has 15 residues. The V gene lost 3 bases and the J gene lost 0 bases, with 11 bases spanning the gap. The full variable domain, in which reference TRBV25-1 and TRBJ1-1 provide the parts outside the CDR3, is EADIYQTPRYLVIGTGKKITLECSQTMGHDKMYWYQQDPGMELHLIHYSYGVNSTEKGDLSSESTVSRIRTEHFPLTLESARPSHTSQYLCASSDSGQMNTEAFFGQGTRLTVV.

There are many counts of this clonotype. The rearrangement uses TRBV20-1 and TRBJ1-6; TRBD1 might be the D (5 bases). Deletions cut 3 bases from V and 5 bases from J, with 8 bases between. The CDR3 loop spans 13 amino acids. Per the germline V gene, CDR1 is DFQATT and CDR2 is SNEGSKA (reference sequence). CDR3 sequence: CSASRGDNSPLHF. The CDR3 nucleotides read TGCAGTGCTAGCAGAGGGGATAATTCACCCCTCCACTTT.

The chain has TRBV25-1 and TRBJ1-2; D gene uncertain. The CDR3 has 13 amino acids. V shed 0 bases and J shed 4 bases, with 6 bases lying between them. Germline V gene lookup returns CDR1 MGHDK and CDR2 SYGVNS. As DNA, the CDR3 is TGTGCCAGCAGTGAATATGAATCCTATGGCTACACCTTC. This codes for CASSEYESYGYTF.

This clonotype was counted between two and nine times. The genes are TRBV20-1 and TRBJ2-7; 7 bases agree with TRBD2. This CDR3 has 13 residues. CDR1 is DFQATT, CDR2 SNEGSKA, per germline (reference sequence). Unmatched junction bases numbered 4, after V lost 0 bases and J lost 5 bases. The CDR3 coding sequence is TGCAGTGCTAGAGATGCAGGGACTAACGAGCAGTACTTC. Amino acids: CSARDAGTNEQYF.

V and J are TRBV25-1 and TRBJ2-6; D gene unclear. From germline, CDR1 is MGHDK and CDR2 SYGVNS. CDR3 size: 15 residues. The germline V and J ends were trimmed by 1 base and 0 bases, with 4 bases remaining between them. CDR3 DNA: TGTGCCAGCAGTGAATCGGTCTCTGGGGCCAACGTCCTGACTTTC. Its translation: CASSESVSGANVLTF.

The chain has TRBV5-1 and TRBJ1-4, with D uncertain. This CDR3 has 15 amino acids. Germline V CDR1 and CDR2: SGHRS, YFSETQ. V lost 4 bases and J lost 3, with 13 bases in between. The CDR3: CASSRARVANEKLFF. The CDR3 coding sequence is TGCGCCAGCAGCCGGGCCCGGGTAGCTAATGAAAAACTGTTTTTT. Based on the CDR3 plus reference TRBV5-1 and TRBJ1-4, the full variable domain is KAGVTQTPRYLIKTRGQQVTLSCSPISGHRSVSWYQQTPGQGLQFLFEYFSETQRNKGNFPGRFSGRQFSNSRSEMNVSTLELGDSALYLCASSRARVANEKLFFGSGTQLSVL.

This clonotype was observed a few times. The J gene is TRBJ2-2, the V gene TRBV6-1; 8 nucleotides match TRBD1. J was trimmed by 4 bases and V by 4 bases; bases with no gene match: 2. Per germline, CDR1 MNHNS and CDR2 SASEGT. The CDR3 sequence is 14 residues long. The CDR3 bases are TGTGCCAGCAGTGGGACAGGGAGCACCGGGGAGCTGTTTTTT. Protein sequence: CASSGTGSTGELFF.

This clonotype was detected a few times. V usage is TRBV20-1 and J usage is TRBJ2-3; the D is unclear. V lost 6 bases and J 6 bases, leaving 10 bases between the germline ends. Germline lookup yields CDR1 DFQATT and CDR2 SNEGSKA (reference sequence). The CDR3 consists of 11 residues. CDR3 DNA sequence: TGCAGTGCCGGTCCGGCGGATACGCAGTATTTT. It encodes CSAGPADTQYF.

The chain couples TRBV30 to TRBJ2-3; no firm D call. V was clipped by 3 bases and J by 3 bases, with 7 bases between them. The germline V gene has CDR1 GTSNPN and CDR2 SVGIG (reference sequence). This CDR3 comprises 12 residues. For the CDR3, the DNA is TGTGCCTGGAGCCGCCTGACAGATACGCAGTATTTT. Translating gives CAWSRLTDTQYF.

This clonotype was found a few times. The V call is TRBV19, the J call TRBJ1-1, with a possible D match to TRBD1 (5 bases). V was cut by 5 bases and J by 2 bases, with 21 bases left in between. CDR3 size: 17 residues. The germline V gene has CDR1 LNHDA and CDR2 SQIVND (reference sequence). The CDR3 nucleotides are TGTGCCAGTAGTCCTTTGTTGTCTTGGGGCTATAACACTGAAGCTTTCTTT. Protein sequence: CASSPLLSWGYNTEAFF.

The V gene is TRBV14, the J gene TRBJ2-4; TRBD1 matches 10 bases. The CDR3 covers 13 residues. The germline CDR1 and CDR2 sequences are SGHDN and FVKESK. V was clipped by 8 bases and J by 7 bases; unmatched bases: 5. The CDR3 loop reads CASSKDRGNIQYF. In DNA, the CDR3 is TGTGCCAGCTCGAAGGACAGGGGGAACATTCAGTACTTC.

This clonotype was picked up a small number of times. The chain employs TRBV2 and TRBJ1-1; TRBD1 might be the D (6 bases). Looked up from germline, CDR1 is SNHLY and CDR2 is FYNNEI. V was clipped by 4 bases and J by 4 bases, with 16 bases between them. CDR3 length: 15 amino acids. CDR3 region: CASSVRQARGTEAFF. The CDR3 bases are TGTGCCAGCAGTGTTCGACAGGCGAGGGGCACTGAAGCTTTCTTT.

This clonotype was seen only a few times. The rearrangement uses TRBV2 and TRBJ2-7, with D hard to call. Looked up from germline, CDR1 is SNHLY and CDR2 is FYNNEI. This CDR3 region has 10 residues. V lost 8 bases, J lost 2 bases, and 4 bases lay in between. CDR3 nucleotides: TGTGCCAGCGCTGCCTACGAGCAGTACTTC. This gives the protein CASAAYEQYF.

The gene calls are TRBV20-1 and TRBJ2-1; the D call may be TRBD1 or TRBD2 (5 bases each). The CDR3 loop spans 14 amino acids. CDR1 and CDR2 from the germline V gene are DFQATT and SNEGSKA (reference sequence). Trimming cost V 5 bases and J 5 bases, with 16 bases left between them. The CDR3 reads CSAEGPISNNEQFF. The DNA for the CDR3 is TGCAGTGCTGAGGGACCGATCTCGAACAATGAGCAGTTCTTC.

In this sample, this clonotype turned up a few times. The V and J genes are TRBV12-5 and TRBJ2-3, with 9 bases matching TRBD1. The CDR3 length is 15 residues. Germline CDR1 is LGHNT and CDR2 is FRNRAP. V was pared by 6 bases and J by 9 bases, with 13 bases of the junction left unmatched. The CDR3 DNA follows: TGTGCTAGTGGACCATCCTTCTCCGGGACAGGGACGCAGTATTTT. This sequence encodes CASGPSFSGTGTQYF.

The chain has TRBV10-3 and TRBJ2-1, with D maybe TRBD2 (6 bases). V was pared by 10 bases and J by 1 base, with 14 bases between. The CDR3 runs 14 residues. Germline CDR1 and CDR2: ENHRY and SYGVKD. CDR3 bases: TGTGCCACGAGGGGCGGGGTTTCCTACAATGAGCAGTTCTTC. It encodes CATRGGVSYNEQFF.

CDR3 DNA: TGTGCCACCAGCAGATTGGGCAACCTCCAAGAGACCCAGTACTTC. It yields the protein CATSRLGNLQETQYF. The chain has TRBV15 and TRBJ2-5; no firm D call. CDR3 length equals 15 residues. CDR1 LNHNV and CDR2 YYDKDF come from the germline V gene (reference sequence). V lost 2 bases and J lost 1, with 11 bases in between.

This chain uses TRBV18 with TRBJ2-7; D might be TRBD1 (6 bases). This CDR3 region has 13 residues. The germline gives CDR1 KGHSH, CDR2 LQKENI. Trimming cost V 5 bases and J 2 bases, with 10 bases left between them. CDR3 in amino acids: CASSAQGTYEQYF. For the CDR3, the DNA is TGTGCCAGCTCAGCTCAGGGGACCTACGAGCAGTACTTC.

This clonotype was detected only a few times. This chain joins TRBV24-1 and TRBJ2-3; a possible D gene is TRBD2 (7 bases). V lost 4 bases and J 2 bases, leaving 15 bases between the germline ends. The germline CDR1 and CDR2 sequences are KGHDR and SFDVKD. The CDR3 contains 16 residues. CDR3 sequence: CATSEGRGRDTDTQYF. The DNA for the CDR3 is TGTGCCACCAGTGAGGGGAGGGGGAGGGACACAGATACGCAGTATTTT.

This clonotype appeared many times. The V and J genes are TRBV5-1 and TRBJ2-5; D may be TRBD1 (5 bases). Germline loops: CDR1 SGHRS, CDR2 YFSETQ. The CDR3 has 14 residues. V shed 4 bases and J shed 4 bases, with 14 bases lying between them. The DNA for the CDR3 is TGCGCCAGCAGCCTAGGCAGGGTCGCAGAGACCCAGTACTTC. This encodes CASSLGRVAETQYF.

The chain employs TRBV20-1 and TRBJ1-5; D remains ambiguous. V was trimmed by 3 bases and J by 0 bases, leaving 18 bases between them. In germline, CDR1 is DFQATT, CDR2 SNEGSKA (reference sequence). CDR3 size: 17 residues. The CDR3 region has the DNA TGCAGTGCTAGTAAGGCGCGCACGCGCTTTAGCAATCAGCCCCAGCATTTT. Translating gives CSASKARTRFSNQPQHF.

This chain connects TRBV7-2 to TRBJ2-3; D possibly corresponds to TRBD2 (6 bases). Germline CDR1 SGHTA, CDR2 FQGNSA. V lost 4 bases and J 2 bases, leaving 13 bases between the germline ends. This CDR3 has 15 amino acids. The CDR3 bases are TGTGCCAGCAGCTCGGACCGGGGGACCACAGATACGCAGTATTTT. Protein product: CASSSDRGTTDTQYF.

This clonotype was seen only a few times. The rearrangement uses TRBV25-1 and TRBJ1-2, with D perhaps TRBD1 (5 bases). Trimming left V 3 bases short and J 8 bases short, with 10 bases between. Germline V lookup: CDR1 MGHDK, CDR2 SYGVNS. The CDR3 has 12 residues. The CDR3 DNA sequence: TGTGCCAGCAGTGACAGGGCGGGAGGCTACACCTTC. It yields the protein CASSDRAGGYTF.